This entry concerns a single TCR beta chain. Its antigen is not yet known. The sample holds no much larger clone one base away, and base qualities are not on file. The library was obtained by the immunoSEQ multiplex PCR assay. DNA from the cultured, isolated CD4+ T cells was subjected to TCR beta CDR3 sequencing. Regarding the original processing steps: Non-productive TCR sequences were discarded, and reads were trimmed to the CDR3 region, with only CDR3s of 7 or more amino acids retained. The MANAFEST web app was used to pick out antigen-specific clonotypes by comparing their expansion in peptide wells with that in reference cultures. Positive clones required FDR<0.05 expansion versus reference and all other wells, odds ratio above 5, and frequency above 0.1% in two replicate wells. A clonotype was called cross-reactive if it was significantly expanded both in SARS-CoV-2 spike wells and in at least one common cold coronavirus spike condition. Levenshtein distance calculated with the stringdist R package was used to assess CDR3 similarity, and unrooted trees were constructed with ape in R 3.6.1. TCRdb carries this immuneACCESS record with in-frame sequences only. Its versions omit some clonotypes, under half of them owing to an unresolved V gene in the studies checked, with the rest unexplained. V, J and clone size are those of that table, while D and trimming were read from the DNA. The sample table contains 15,000 or so clones; only one count was recorded for around three quarters of them. The top ten clonotypes cover around 17% of the sample.

This sample is drawn from a study of vaccination effects on CD4 cells after COVID-19 (dated by TCRdb to between 2021 and 2024). Background for the entire study: Three convalescent patients were sampled early (day +14) and late (day +241, +227, +161 respectively) after vaccination. Post-vaccine samples across the study were collected a median of 72 days after the second dose, with a range of 14 to 241. In both COVID-19 convalescent patients and infection-naive vaccine recipients, the study compared SARS-CoV-2 spike-specific CD4+ TCR repertoires from before mRNA vaccination with those from after it. Altogether, some ten COVID-19 convalescent patients and 4 SARS-CoV-2-naive healthy vaccine recipients made up the full study. Cultures from other donors in the study were sequenced with the Oncomine TCR Beta short-read assay on an Illumina iSeq 100. Study-wide conclusions, independent of this receptor: Only a small number of convalescent patients were included, and no early post-infection timepoints were available, which limited the study. For convalescent patients, new clones induced by the vaccine made up most of the post-vaccine spike-reactive repertoire, and these new clones were largely distinct from the clones induced by infection. Marked clonal contraction was observed in both infection-induced and vaccine-induced clones at late post-vaccination timepoints, consistent with waning T cell responses.

The CDR3 numbers 16 residues from cysteine through phenylalanine. CDR3 DNA is the only sequence kept; it has 48 bases, read in frame from the first base. At the junction V is shortened by 4 bases and J by 1 base, with 16 bases in between. The germline V gene supplies CDR1 SGHVS and CDR2 FQNEAQ. In the ViraFEST assay, PBMC were stimulated with viral peptide pools, and antigen-specific CD4+ T cell clonotypes were then identified by expansion using TCR sequencing. After less than 13 days of culture, CD4+ T cells were isolated with the EasySep CD4+ T cell isolation kit. PCR-confirmed SARS-CoV-2 infection had occurred in convalescent patients between March and December 2020, before the Alpha, Beta and Delta variants emerged in the United States. Two doses of either the BNT162b2 or the mRNA-1273 mRNA SARS-CoV-2 vaccine were administered to participants. A few million PBMC per well were cultured with 10 ug/ml peptides in IMDM containing 5% human AB serum, around 10 IU/ml IL-2 and gentamicin. Half of the culture medium was replaced with fresh IL-2-containing medium on days 3 and 7. Each peptide stimulation condition was cultured in triplicate wells unless otherwise noted. PBMC were separated from whole blood using Ficoll-Paque Plus gradient centrifugation and were then either cryopreserved at -140C or used fresh. Overlapping peptide pools spanned the spike proteins of SARS-CoV-2 and the common cold coronaviruses HCoV-NL63, HCoV-OC43 and HCoV-229E. The QIAamp micro DNA kit was used to extract genomic DNA from the cultured CD4+ T cells.

Sequencing used CD4+ T cells from PBMCs cultured with SARS-CoV-2 spike peptides, obtained after COVID-19 vaccination. Interpreted using the paper, the cell subset or site label stands for: SARS-CoV-2 spike overlapping peptide pool stimulation. This clonotype originated in a human donor who had a prior SARS-CoV-2 infection. The sequence joins TRBV7-8 to TRBJ1-1; a weak D assignment points to TRBD1 (5 bases agree). The sequenced DNA: TGTGCCAGCAGCTCTGGGTGGCCCAGGGCGAACACTGAAGCTTTCTTT. Its protein reads: CASSSGWPRANTEAFF. Extended through the reference TRBV7-8 and TRBJ1-1 proteins, this CDR3 yields the full variable domain: GAGVSQSPRYKVAKRGQDVALRCDPISGHVSLFWYQQALGQGPEFLTYFQNEAQLDKSGLPSDRFFAERPEGSVSTLKIQRTQQEDSAVYLCASSSGWPRANTEAFFGQGTRLTVV.